The rows below give T cell receptor beta chains drawn from one sample of a study of blood T cell repertoires in COVID-19. Here immunoSEQ multiplex PCR was the method, and the copy in TCRdb shows in-frame clones only, minus some. In the table there are some 520,000 clones, roughly nine tenths of which are singletons. Sequencing input: peripheral blood. Every receptor here comes from a man between 18 and 35 years old with COVID-19, enrolled during active disease. Both conserved end residues are part of each CDR3. The order of the fields is D gene, clone size, J gene, V gene, CDR3 DNA, CDR3 protein. A D gene is named only where the DNA matches it firmly. A clone size is listed for some rows: how often the clone was seen (once, few, many), or a class if it is expanded.

D gene: TRBD2
clone size: -
J gene: TRBJ2-7
V gene: TRBV4-1
CDR3 DNA: TGCGCCAGCAGCCAATTAGCGGGGGGGAGATCCTACGAGCAGTACTTC
CDR3 protein: CASSQLAGGRSYEQYF

D gene: TRBD2
clone size: -
J gene: TRBJ2-1
V gene: TRBV5-6
CDR3 DNA: TGTGCCAGCAGCACAGGACTAGCGGGAGGTTTTTACAATGAGCAGTTCTTC
CDR3 protein: CASSTGLAGGFYNEQFF

D gene: -
clone size: -
J gene: TRBJ1-5
V gene: TRBV12-3/TRBV12-4
CDR3 DNA: TGTGCCAGCAGTGGGGGACTGCAGCCCCAGCATTTT
CDR3 protein: CASSGGLQPQHF

D gene: TRBD1
clone size: -
J gene: TRBJ1-1
V gene: TRBV7-9
CDR3 DNA: TGTGCCAGCAGCCACAGGGGGCGGTTCACTGAAGCTTTCTTT
CDR3 protein: CASSHRGRFTEAFF

D gene: TRBD2
clone size: -
J gene: TRBJ2-3
V gene: TRBV27
CDR3 DNA: TGTGCCAGCAGTTTATCGGGAGGGGGCACAGATACGCAGTATTTT
CDR3 protein: CASSLSGGGTDTQYF

D gene: TRBD1
clone size: -
J gene: TRBJ2-7
V gene: TRBV2
CDR3 DNA: TGTGCCAGCAGCTTGGACAGGGTCGGCTCCTACGAGCAGTACTTC
CDR3 protein: CASSLDRVGSYEQYF

D gene: -
clone size: -
J gene: TRBJ2-1
V gene: TRBV29-1
CDR3 DNA: TGCAGCGTCCCCGCTAGCGCCCACAATGAGCAGTTCTTC
CDR3 protein: CSVPASAHNEQFF

D gene: -
clone size: -
J gene: TRBJ2-2
V gene: TRBV2
CDR3 DNA: TGTGCCAGCAGTATTGGGAGAGGTAGCCGGGAGCTGTTTTTT
CDR3 protein: CASSIGRGSRELFF

D gene: TRBD2
clone size: once
J gene: TRBJ2-5
V gene: TRBV5-1
CDR3 DNA: TGCGCCAGCAGCTTGGTAGCTAGCGGGAGTGGGGGAGAGACCCAGTACTTC
CDR3 protein: CASSLVASGSGGETQYF

D gene: -
clone size: -
J gene: TRBJ2-1
V gene: TRBV27
CDR3 DNA: TGTGCCAGCAGCCTTATCAGGGGATGGAATGAGCAGTTCTTC
CDR3 protein: CASSLIRGWNEQFF

D gene: -
clone size: -
J gene: TRBJ2-5
V gene: TRBV5-4
CDR3 DNA: TGTGCCAGCAGCTTTACTAGCTATCAAGAGACCCAGTACTTC
CDR3 protein: CASSFTSYQETQYF

D gene: -
clone size: -
J gene: TRBJ2-7
V gene: TRBV5-5
CDR3 DNA: TGTGCCAGCAGCTCCTATGACCGGGACAAAAAGGGGTACGAGCAGTACTTC
CDR3 protein: CASSSYDRDKKGYEQYF

D gene: TRBD1
clone size: -
J gene: TRBJ1-3
V gene: TRBV7-9
CDR3 DNA: TGTGCCAGCAACCCCGAAGTACAGGGGAACTCTGGAAACACCATATATTTT
CDR3 protein: CASNPEVQGNSGNTIYF